This T cell receptor beta chain was found in a study of blood T cell repertoires in COVID-19. This clone was observed a single time. With 7 bases removed from V and 0 bases from J, the gap between germline ends came to 10 bases. CDR1 is LNHDA and CDR2 is SQIVND in the germline V gene (reference sequence). The CDR3 is 14 residues long. Method: immunoSEQ multiplex PCR; TCRdb's copy keeps in-frame clones and lacks some. This table has 130,000 to 150,000 clones, roughly 88% appearing once. The specimen was peripheral blood. The chain uses TRBV19 and TRBJ1-5; D gene uncertain. This clonotype was obtained from a man aged 55 to 70 with active or convalescent COVID-19. The CDR3 loop is CASTQAYSNQPQHF. DNA for the CDR3: TGTGCCAGTACGCAAGCCTATAGCAATCAGCCCCAGCATTTT.